The T cell receptor beta chain under discussion was sequenced for a study of blood T cell repertoires in COVID-19 (dated by TCRdb to between 2020 and 2021). Looking at the study overall: The collaborator samples originated in the United States, Italy and Spain and spanned the acute and convalescent phases of COVID-19. The samples were drawn from the first 160 participants of the ongoing ImmuneRACE study and from 1,254 subjects provided by 6 global collaborators. HLA class I and class II types, where available, came from metadata supplied by the sample provider rather than from assay-based typing. The prospective study material was composed of cDNA or gDNA derived from T cells, B-cell-depleted T cells, or PBMCs. Sample metadata almost always included a de-identified subject ID, COVID-19 status, age in years and sex. Deeply sampled blood TCRbeta repertoires from subjects exposed to, actively infected with, or recovered from COVID-19 were included in the dataset. The repertoires were made available in a free public database intended to serve as a resource for research on the immune response to SARS-CoV-2. Results the study describes overall, beyond this receptor: How much clinical and demographic metadata was included differed by source and by participant, and the metadata was provided uncurated.

In the case of this clone: Its specific antigen is unknown. The sample holds no much larger clone one base away, and base qualities are not on file.

CDR1 and CDR2 are drawn from the germline V gene: SGHRS, YFSETQ. After removal of 4 bases from V and 3 bases from J, the junction retains 6 bases not matched to a gene. Inclusive of the bounding cysteine and phenylalanine, the CDR3 is 14 residues long. Only the CDR3 DNA stays, 42 bases, in frame from base 1. Each collaborating institution followed its own protocols to collect whole blood in K2EDTA tubes. For TCRbeta analysis, collaborators shipped samples as frozen whole blood, isolated PBMCs, or DNA extracted from either of those sample types. TCRbeta CDR3 regions were amplified from genomic DNA by means of the immunoSEQ Assay, a bias-controlled multiplex PCR. The authors processed their data as follows. Within the assay, amplification of reference gene primers was used to estimate how many nucleated cells each sample contained. Sequence reads were collapsed and filtered to measure the absolute abundance of every unique TCRbeta CDR3 rearrangement. For each sample, productive Simpson clonality was calculated by taking the square root of Simpson's diversity index across productive rearrangements. TCRdb retrieved this table from immuneACCESS and kept in-frame rearrangements only. Not all clones are present; in checked studies, unresolved V genes account for under half, and no reason is known for the remainder. V and J calls and clone size are as listed in that table; D and trimming were resolved from the DNA. This sample has about 150,000 clones in its table, and approximately 80% of those were observed once. The ten largest clonotypes hold 0.5% to 0.65% of the sample.

Sequenced: peripheral blood. The source is a man aged 55 to 70 with acute or convalescent COVID-19. Recombination joined TRBV5-1 with TRBJ2-7; 8 bases in the middle match TRBD1. The DNA sequence is TGCGCCAGCAGCCCGGGACAGGCCAACTACGAGCAGTACTTC. This gives the protein CASSPGQANYEQYF.